The 26 T cell receptor beta chains given below trace back to one sample, sequenced in a study of regulatory T cells in long-lasting Graves disease. The TCR beta library used iRepertoire HTBI primers with Arm-PCR amplification of CDR3. TCRdb re-analysed the multiplex PCR reads in MiXCR, keeping a single row per CDR3 protein. The sample lists 350,000 to 450,000 distinct CDR3 sequences, about 21% occurring once. Time point given: persistent/refractory GD, antithyroid drugs over 5 years with positive TRAb. The TCR library was made from RNA extracted from PBMCs. Here the sequenced sample was peripheral blood mononuclear cells (PBMCs), taken when the disease was refractory, from a patient treated with antithyroid drugs. The origin of the receptors is a female donor with Graves disease.

On this clonotype: A far larger clone is just one base off, so this is likely a read error. V is TRBV12-3 or TRBV12-4 and J is TRBJ2-5; 7 bases line up with TRBD2. CDR3 size: 13 residues. CDR3 nucleotides: TGTGCCAGCAGTTTTGCGGGAGATGAGACCCGGTACTTC. This sequence encodes CASSFAGDETRYF.

This clonotype was seen just once. This rearrangement joins TRBV10-3 to TRBJ2-2; 15 positions agree with TRBD2. Trimming removed 11 bases from V and 1 base from J; junction bases left unmatched: 14. CDR3 size: 19 residues. Germline CDR1 ENHRY, CDR2 SYGVKD. The CDR3 sequence is CAFKAGLAGGVLNTGELFF. The CDR3 DNA sequence: TGTGCCTTCAAGGCAGGACTAGCGGGAGGGGTCCTGAACACCGGGGAGCTGTTTTTT.

This clonotype occurred many times. The V and J genes are TRBV28 and TRBJ1-6; D remains ambiguous. The CDR3 loop spans 19 amino acids. With 10 bases removed from V and 0 bases from J, the gap between germline ends came to 25 bases. The germline gives CDR1 MDHEN, CDR2 SYDVKM. CDR3 bases: TGTGCCACCACCTTTCCTCCCGGGGAGTCGAGCTCCTATAATTCACCCCTCCACTTT. Translated, it gives CATTFPPGESSSYNSPLHF.

This clonotype appeared a few times. This sequence joins TRBV19 and TRBJ2-6; TRBD1 matches 10 bases. Germline CDR1 and CDR2: LNHDA and SQIVND (reference sequence). V dropped 4 bases and J dropped 5; count of bases not matched to a gene: 14. The CDR3 loop spans 19 amino acids. The CDR3 sequence: CASSTSGTGVLDRANVLTF. The CDR3 DNA reads as TGTGCCAGTAGTACCTCCGGGACAGGGGTTCTCGATAGGGCCAACGTCCTGACTTTC.

The chain joins TRBV5-8 to TRBJ1-2, with D hard to call. V lost 3 bases, J lost 8 bases, and 14 bases lay in between. Germline assignment: CDR1 SGHTS and CDR2 YDEGEE. The CDR3 sequence is 13 residues long. CDR3 DNA sequence: TGTGCCAGCAGCTGGAGGGTCCCTGGGGGCTACACCTTC. The encoded protein is CASSWRVPGGYTF. Full variable domain (rest looked up from reference TRBV5-8 and TRBJ1-2): EAGVTQSPTHLIKTRGQQATLRCSPISGHTSVYWYQQALGLGLQFLLWYDEGEERNRGNFPPRFSGRQFPNYSSELNVNALELEDSALYLCASSWRVPGGYTFGSGTRLTVV.

V and J are TRBV5-1 and TRBJ2-5; D gene ambiguous. Per the germline V gene, CDR1 is SGHRS and CDR2 is YFSETQ. The V and J ends lost 1 base and 5 bases respectively, with 6 bases between them. The CDR3 totals 12 residues. The CDR3 region has the DNA TGCGCCAGCAGCTTGTCACCCGAGACCCAGTACTTC. It specifies CASSLSPETQYF. Full variable domain (missing parts from reference TRBV5-1 and TRBJ2-5): KAGVTQTPRYLIKTRGQQVTLSCSPISGHRSVSWYQQTPGQGLQFLFEYFSETQRNKGNFPGRFSGRQFSNSRSEMNVSTLELGDSALYLCASSLSPETQYFGPGTRLLVL.

This clonotype was found many times. V usage is TRBV27 and J usage is TRBJ1-1; D is undetermined. Germline V gives CDR1 MNHEY, CDR2 SMNVEV (reference sequence). CDR3 size: 14 residues. V lost 7 bases and J lost 0, with 12 bases in between. CDR3 DNA: TGTGCCAGCACAAAATCCCTTATGAACACTGAAGCTTTCTTT. Protein: CASTKSLMNTEAFF.

This clonotype was recorded many times. This CDR3 is CASSSGTGAPRGYTF. In DNA form, the CDR3 reads TGTGCCAGCAGTTCCGGGACAGGGGCACCGAGAGGCTACACCTTC. The chain joins TRBV12-3 or TRBV12-4 to TRBJ1-2, with 10 bases matching TRBD1. The CDR3 spans 15 residues. Trimming cost V 4 bases and J 8 bases; bases outside gene matches: 10.

This clonotype was detected many times. The chain uses TRBV12-3 or TRBV12-4 and TRBJ2-7; D call uncertain. V lost 6 bases and J 0 bases, leaving 12 bases between the germline ends. This CDR3 spans 14 amino acids. CDR3 nucleotide sequence: TGTGCCAGCAGCACAGATTTACCCTCCTACGAGCAGTACTTC. This codes for CASSTDLPSYEQYF.

This clonotype appeared many times. The chain has TRBV28 and TRBJ2-2, with TRBD2 matching 10 bases. From germline, CDR1 is MDHEN and CDR2 SYDVKM. The trim removed 7 bases at V and 3 bases at J, leaving 5 bases unmatched. The CDR3 is 15 amino acids. CDR3 coding DNA: TGTGCCAGCACAGCGGGAGGGCCTCACACCGGGGAGCTGTTTTTT. Its translation is CASTAGGPHTGELFF.

This clonotype was counted a few times. The chain uses TRBV19 and TRBJ1-1; no definite D call. The CDR3 is 12 residues long. Germline loops: CDR1 LNHDA, CDR2 SQIVND (reference sequence). V lost 3 bases to trimming and J lost 8 bases, with 10 bases between them. CDR3 sequence reads: CASSMSGGEAFF. CDR3 coding DNA: TGTGCCAGTAGTATGAGCGGAGGAGAAGCTTTCTTT.

The rearrangement uses TRBV12-3 or TRBV12-4 and TRBJ2-1, with D unclear. The CDR3 totals 13 residues. The V and J ends lost 3 bases and 7 bases respectively, with 10 bases between them. CDR3 in amino acids: CASSFEVVNEQFF. CDR3 in DNA: TGTGCCAGCAGTTTTGAGGTCGTAAATGAGCAGTTCTTC.

This rearrangement joins TRBV19 to TRBJ1-1, with a weak D call TRBD1 (6 bases). Germline CDR1 reads LNHDA; CDR2 reads SQIVND (reference sequence). The V end was cut by 5 bases, the J end by 7 bases, with 14 bases between. The length of the CDR3 is 13 residues. CDR3 protein: CASSPQTGDEAFF. CDR3 coding DNA: TGTGCCAGTAGTCCTCAGACAGGAGATGAAGCTTTCTTT.

This clonotype showed up many times. V usage is TRBV6-1 and J usage is TRBJ2-2, with D unclear. CDR3 length equals 11 residues. V lost 6 bases and J lost 7, with 6 bases in between. Germline CDR1 is MNHNS and CDR2 is SASEGT. CDR3 in DNA: TGTGCCAGCAGGGACGACGGGGAGCTGTTTTTT. Its translation: CASRDDGELFF.

This clonotype came up a few times. This chain joins TRBV18 and TRBJ2-2; D not certain. The V gene's germline CDR1 is KGHSH and CDR2 LQKENI. V gave up 1 base and J gave up 0 bases, with 3 bases separating them. The CDR3 spans 14 residues. Here the CDR3 reads CASSPQTNTGELFF. CDR3 sequence (DNA): TGTGCCAGCTCACCACAAACGAACACCGGGGAGCTGTTTTTT.

J is TRBJ2-5 and V is TRBV19, with D perhaps TRBD1 (5 bases). Trimming took 4 bases from V and 5 from J, leaving 11 bases between them. The V gene's germline CDR1 is LNHDA and CDR2 SQIVND (reference sequence). The CDR3 contains 13 residues. The CDR3 DNA reads as TGTGCCAGTAGTAACGCAGGGATGGAGACCCAGTACTTC. Translation gives CASSNAGMETQYF. Combining the CDR3 with reference TRBV19 and TRBJ2-5 gives the whole variable domain DGGITQSPKYLFRKEGQNVTLSCEQNLNHDAMYWYRQDPGQGLRLIYYSQIVNDFQKGDIAEGYSVSREKKESFPLTVTSAQKNPTAFYLCASSNAGMETQYFGPGTRLLVL.

This clonotype was counted at least ten times. V usage is TRBV27 and J usage is TRBJ2-5; TRBD1 matches 7 bases. V lost 0 bases to trimming and J lost 5 bases; unmatched junction nucleotides: 9. This CDR3 contains 16 residues. The germline gives CDR1 MNHEY, CDR2 SMNVEV (reference sequence). CDR3 in DNA: TGTGCCAGCAGTTTATCAGGATGGACAGGCTGGGAGACCCAGTACTTC. Translated: CASSLSGWTGWETQYF.

This clonotype was seen many times. The chain uses TRBV28 and TRBJ1-3, with no clear D. This CDR3 region has 13 residues. Germline values: CDR1 MDHEN, CDR2 SYDVKM. V was cut by 10 bases and J by 0 bases, with 10 bases left in between. DNA for the CDR3: TGTGCCACCGAAGAGAACTCTGGAAACACCATATATTTT. Translation: CATEENSGNTIYF.

This clonotype has more than one count but fewer than ten. The V and J genes are TRBV18 and TRBJ2-4; 9 bases line up with TRBD1. The J segment lost 0 bases and the V segment lost 3 bases, leaving 3 bases of the junction unmatched. The CDR3 has 16 amino acids. From germline, CDR1 is KGHSH and CDR2 LQKENI. This CDR3 reads CASSPGTGLAKNIQYF. The CDR3 DNA follows: TGTGCCAGCTCACCGGGGACAGGGCTAGCCAAAAACATTCAGTACTTC.

This clonotype was counted a few times. The chain has TRBV5-1 and TRBJ2-5, with D perhaps assigned TRBD1 or TRBD2 (5 bases each). The CDR3 is 14 residues long. V was trimmed by 4 bases and J by 5 bases, leaving 15 bases between them. Germline values: CDR1 SGHRS, CDR2 YFSETQ. CDR3 residues: CASSPPTRGETQYF. CDR3 in DNA: TGCGCCAGCAGCCCCCCAACGAGGGGCGAGACCCAGTACTTC.

This clonotype was recorded at least ten times. The J gene is TRBJ2-7, the V gene TRBV14; 11 bases fit TRBD2. V gave up 3 bases and J gave up 4 bases; unmatched junction bases: 5. Germline V lookup: CDR1 SGHDN, CDR2 FVKESK. This CDR3 has 15 amino acids. This CDR3 is CASSHSSGRTYEQYF. The CDR3 nucleotides read TGTGCCAGCAGCCATTCTAGCGGGAGGACTTACGAGCAGTACTTC.

There are many counts of this clonotype. The rearrangement links TRBV28 to TRBJ2-7; 8 bases agree with TRBD2. This CDR3 has 12 residues. In germline, CDR1 is MDHEN, CDR2 SYDVKM. J lost 12 bases, V lost 6 bases, and 10 bases had no gene match. The DNA for the CDR3 is TGTGCCAGCAGCTTACTAGCGGAGCCCTCGTACTTC. Residues: CASSLLAEPSYF. Looking up the rest from reference TRBV28 and TRBJ2-7 gives the full variable domain: DVKVTQSSRYLVKRTGEKVFLECVQDMDHENMFWYRQDPGLGLRLIYFSYDVKMKEKGDIPEGYSVSREKKERFSLILESASTNQTSMYLCASSLLAEPSYFGPGTRLTVT.

A remark on this clonotype: A much bigger clone sits one base away, suggesting this may be a read error. CDR3 coding DNA: TGTGCCGGCAGCCAGGGGGACGGAGTCTCCTACGAGCAGTACTTC. As protein: CAGSQGDGVSYEQYF. The chain carries TRBV3-1 and TRBJ2-7, with 7 bases identical to TRBD1. Germline V gene sequence: CDR1 LGHDT, CDR2 YNNKEL (reference sequence). CDR3 length equals 15 residues.

This chain uses TRBV30 with TRBJ2-5; D is possibly TRBD2 (6 bases). The last part of the DNA fits TRBJ2-1 better; the J call may be wrong. This CDR3 comprises 13 residues. Germline V gene sequence: CDR1 GTSNPN, CDR2 SVGIG (reference sequence). CDR3 region: CAWSGGILNEQFF. DNA for the CDR3: TGTGCCTGGAGTGGCGGGATTCTCAATGAGCAGTTCTTC.

The chain recombines TRBV9 with TRBJ1-1, with D maybe TRBD1 (5 bases). V was clipped by 3 bases and J by 3 bases, with 15 bases between them. This CDR3 contains 15 residues. CDR1 and CDR2 from the germline V gene are SGDLS and YYNGEE. The CDR3 sequence: CASSASWGGDTEAFF. The DNA of the CDR3 is TGTGCCAGCAGCGCTTCATGGGGGGGGGACACTGAAGCTTTCTTT.

This clonotype has only one observation. A much larger clone differs by one base, so this may be a read error. The chain recombines TRBV30 with TRBJ1-5; D not certain. Deletions cut 0 bases from V and 3 bases from J, with 6 bases between. CDR1 is GTSNPN and CDR2 is SVGIG in the germline V gene (reference sequence). The CDR3 has 13 amino acids. CDR3 sequence (DNA): TGTGCCTGGAGTGTACTGGACAATCAGCCCCAGCATTTT. It yields the protein CAWSVLDNQPQHF.